This T cell receptor beta chain was recorded in a study of T cell responses to AZD1222 COVID-19 vaccine. Sequenced by immunoSEQ multiplex PCR; TCRdb stores in-frame clones only, minus some. The table shows about 140,000 clones, with about 92% occurring only once. The CDR3 covers 13 residues. Trimming removed 5 bases at V and 4 bases at J, with 10 bases between. The V gene's germline CDR1 is SGHAT and CDR2 FQNNGV. This clone was recorded once. Its antigen is not known. Notes on the study in general: Across the whole spike, CD4 TCRs peaked at regions 160-218 and 743-854. Clonal diversity was possibly underestimated, and white British individuals and females predominated among donors. Nearly half of spike-specific TCRs reportedly go after variant regions that carry no mutations.

The receptor was isolated from an adult who received the AZD1222 COVID-19 vaccine. The starting material was peripheral blood, obtained 28 days after the second AZD1222 dose. The chain recombines TRBV11-2 with TRBJ2-3; D is unresolved. The CDR3 region has the DNA TGTGCCAGCAGCATAGCCCCGTCAGATACGCAGTATTTT. It is translated as CASSIAPSDTQYF.